Listed below are T cell receptor beta chains from one sample, sequenced in a study of cytomegalovirus exposure and HLA in healthy donors. Method: immunoSEQ multiplex PCR; TCRdb's copy keeps in-frame clones and lacks some. The sample includes about 280,000 clones, about 86% of them seen just once. Specimen: PBMCs. These receptors originate from a woman aged 18-29 years in good health and CMV-seronegative. Both conserved end residues are part of each CDR3. Not every row has a clone size; where given, it reads once, few, many or a size class.

abundance: .; v_gene: TRBV29-1; CDR3aa: CSVDYLAGGPHEQYF
abundance: .; v_gene: TRBV5-1; CDR3aa: CASSLDRSKAFF
abundance: .; v_gene: TRBV19; CDR3aa: CASSAPGQDYYGYTF
abundance: .; v_gene: TRBV19; CDR3aa: CASRPGQGGTDTQYF
abundance: .; v_gene: TRBV27; CDR3aa: CASSLRVNYGYTF
abundance: .; v_gene: TRBV4-1; CDR3aa: CASSPQQGRVGEQYF
abundance: .; v_gene: TRBV9; CDR3aa: CASSARTGTSSSPLHF
abundance: .; v_gene: TRBV11-3; CDR3aa: CASSDRSGTGELFF
abundance: .; v_gene: TRBV7-9; CDR3aa: CASSYRGDGYTF
abundance: .; v_gene: TRBV12-5; CDR3aa: CASGSNFRDRNYEQYF
abundance: .; v_gene: TRBV2; CDR3aa: CASSSQGRSSYEQYF
abundance: .; v_gene: TRBV2; CDR3aa: CASQEVTEAFF
abundance: .; v_gene: TRBV13; CDR3aa: CASDGGTGDTHTQYF
abundance: .; v_gene: TRBV28; CDR3aa: CASSLSSGGAAGELFF
abundance: .; v_gene: TRBV6-5; CDR3aa: CASSPQESVSPQHF
abundance: once; v_gene: TRBV5-1; CDR3aa: CASSGGTGGTDTQYF
abundance: .; v_gene: TRBV27; CDR3aa: CASSLTETNEKLFF
abundance: .; v_gene: TRBV19; CDR3aa: CASSIKGAQPQHF
abundance: .; v_gene: TRBV2; CDR3aa: CASMRTEFEKLFF
abundance: .; v_gene: TRBV7-9; CDR3aa: CASSLGLAGSHEQYF
abundance: .; v_gene: TRBV4-1; CDR3aa: CASSLRPLAAVTDTQYF
abundance: .; v_gene: TRBV30; CDR3aa: CAWSRGVNTEAFF
abundance: few; v_gene: TRBV27; CDR3aa: CASSLEGGQPQHF
abundance: few; v_gene: TRBV6-5; CDR3aa: CASSYWGQSNSPLHF
abundance: once; v_gene: TRBV9; CDR3aa: CASSVGLAGYMRNEQFF
abundance: .; v_gene: TRBV30; CDR3aa: CAWSPLGQTFKDTQYF
abundance: .; v_gene: TRBV14; CDR3aa: CASSPTGTGSTEAFF
abundance: .; v_gene: TRBV9; CDR3aa: CASSARQGFQEKLFF
abundance: few; v_gene: TRBV5-4; CDR3aa: CASSPEVPDTAYEQYF
abundance: .; v_gene: TRBV7-3; CDR3aa: CASRDSGGVTDTQYF
abundance: .; v_gene: TRBV30; CDR3aa: CAWSVQTYYGYTF
abundance: .; v_gene: TRBV29-1; CDR3aa: CSVRRTGGKNEQFF
abundance: .; v_gene: TRBV7-2; CDR3aa: CASSLGGFGVAEAFF
abundance: .; v_gene: TRBV5-1; CDR3aa: CASSLGVGAGGDEQFF
abundance: .; v_gene: TRBV29-1; CDR3aa: CSVARGLYEQYF
abundance: .; v_gene: TRBV6-6; CDR3aa: CASSTQDRAGYEQYF
abundance: .; v_gene: TRBV7-2; CDR3aa: CASSLKLAGGPNYNEQFF
abundance: .; v_gene: TRBV7-8; CDR3aa: CASSPPGGNTEAFF
abundance: .; v_gene: TRBV6-5; CDR3aa: CASSYGQGGNEQFF
abundance: .; v_gene: TRBV10-3; CDR3aa: CATGTGSGNSPLHF
abundance: .; v_gene: TRBV11-3; CDR3aa: CASSSFRELNTEAFF
abundance: few; v_gene: TRBV19; CDR3aa: CASSIMRGSTDTQYF
abundance: once; v_gene: TRBV7-8; CDR3aa: CASMRDRVETQYF
abundance: .; v_gene: TRBV4-1; CDR3aa: CASSQGTGTDSNQPQHF
abundance: .; v_gene: TRBV27; CDR3aa: CASRPGTPTYEQYF
abundance: .; v_gene: TRBV27; CDR3aa: CASSLMSVADIYNEQFF
abundance: .; v_gene: TRBV6-5; CDR3aa: CASTVAGVPETQYF
abundance: .; v_gene: TRBV30; CDR3aa: CAFGGLPGGAGAGYTF
abundance: .; v_gene: TRBV4-1; CDR3aa: CASSQGLRQGGLGYTF
abundance: .; v_gene: TRBV5-4; CDR3aa: CASSFTSYGYTF